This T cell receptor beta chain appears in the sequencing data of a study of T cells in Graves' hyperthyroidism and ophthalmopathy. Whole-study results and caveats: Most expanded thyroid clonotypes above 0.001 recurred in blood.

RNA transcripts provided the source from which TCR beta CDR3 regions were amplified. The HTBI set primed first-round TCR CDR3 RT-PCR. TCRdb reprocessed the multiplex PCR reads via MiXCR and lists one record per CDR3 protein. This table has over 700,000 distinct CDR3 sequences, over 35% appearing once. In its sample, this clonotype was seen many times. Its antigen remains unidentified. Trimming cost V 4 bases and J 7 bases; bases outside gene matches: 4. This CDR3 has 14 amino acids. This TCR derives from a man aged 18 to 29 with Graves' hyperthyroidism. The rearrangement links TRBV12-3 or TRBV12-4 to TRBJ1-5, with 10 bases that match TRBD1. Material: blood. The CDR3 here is CASSSGTGEQPQHF. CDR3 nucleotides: TGTGCCAGCAGTTCCGGGACAGGGGAACAGCCCCAGCATTTT.